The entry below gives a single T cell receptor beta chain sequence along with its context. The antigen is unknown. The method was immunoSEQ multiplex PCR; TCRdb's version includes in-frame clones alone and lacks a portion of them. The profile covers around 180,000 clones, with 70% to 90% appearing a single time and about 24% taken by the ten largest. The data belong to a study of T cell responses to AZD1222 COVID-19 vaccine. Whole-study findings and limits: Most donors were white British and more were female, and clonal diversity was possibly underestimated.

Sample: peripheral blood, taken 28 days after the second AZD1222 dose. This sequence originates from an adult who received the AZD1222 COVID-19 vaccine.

CDR3 protein: CASSPFTKAGYTF. CDR3 in DNA: TGTGCCAGCAGCCCCTTCACCAAAGCTGGCTACACCTTC. J is TRBJ1-2 and V is TRBV7-2; D uncertain. This CDR3 comprises 13 residues. Germline CDR1 and CDR2: SGHTA and FQGNSA. Trimming pared 5 bases from V and 7 bases from J, leaving 14 bases between. The variable domain in full, completed from reference TRBV7-2 and TRBJ1-2, reads GAGVSQSPSNKVTEKGKDVELRCDPISGHTALYWYRQSLGQGLEFLIYFQGNSAPDKSGLPSDRFSAERTGGSVSTLTIQRTQQEDSAVYLCASSPFTKAGYTFGSGTRLTVV.